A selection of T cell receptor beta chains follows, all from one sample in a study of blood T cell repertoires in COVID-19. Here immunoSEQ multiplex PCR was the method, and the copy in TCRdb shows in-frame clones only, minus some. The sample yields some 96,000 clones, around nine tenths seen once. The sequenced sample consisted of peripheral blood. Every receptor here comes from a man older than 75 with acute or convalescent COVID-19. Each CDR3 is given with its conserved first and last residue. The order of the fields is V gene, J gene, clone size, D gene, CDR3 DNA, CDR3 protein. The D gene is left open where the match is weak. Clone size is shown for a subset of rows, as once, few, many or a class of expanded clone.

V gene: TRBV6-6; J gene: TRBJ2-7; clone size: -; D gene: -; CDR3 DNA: TGTGCCAGCAGTCCCCGGGGCTCCTACGAGCAGTACTTC; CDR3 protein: CASSPRGSYEQYF
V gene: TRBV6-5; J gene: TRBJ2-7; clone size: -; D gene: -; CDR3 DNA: TGTGCCAGCAGTTCGGGGAGATTGGGGACCTACGAGCAGTACTTC; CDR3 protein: CASSSGRLGTYEQYF
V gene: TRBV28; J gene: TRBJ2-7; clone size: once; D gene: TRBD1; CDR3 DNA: TGTGCCAGCAGTTCGACAGGGGTTCGAGAGCAGTACTTC; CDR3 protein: CASSSTGVREQYF
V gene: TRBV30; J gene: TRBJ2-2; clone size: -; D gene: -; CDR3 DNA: TGTGCCTGGAAGGCCGGAGAGGCCGGAGCGCTGTTTTTT; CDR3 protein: CAWKAGEAGALFF
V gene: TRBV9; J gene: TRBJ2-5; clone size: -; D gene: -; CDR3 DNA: TGTGCCAGCAGCGTAGGGGCCCGAGAGACCCAGTACTTC; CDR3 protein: CASSVGARETQYF
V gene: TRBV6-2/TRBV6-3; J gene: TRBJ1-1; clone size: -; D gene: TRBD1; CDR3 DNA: TGTGCCAGCAGTCTGGGACAGACCATGAACACTGAAGCTTTCTTT; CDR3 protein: CASSLGQTMNTEAFF
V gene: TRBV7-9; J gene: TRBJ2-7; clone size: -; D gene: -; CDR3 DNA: TGTGCCAGCAGCCCGTTAGACTCCTACGAGCAGTACTTC; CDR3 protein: CASSPLDSYEQYF
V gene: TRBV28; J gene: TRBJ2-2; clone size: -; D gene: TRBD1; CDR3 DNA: TGTGCCAGCAGTTTCGCCAGGGGGTACACCGGGGAGCTGTTTTTT; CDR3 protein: CASSFARGYTGELFF
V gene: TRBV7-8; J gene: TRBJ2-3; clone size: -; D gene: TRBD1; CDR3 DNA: TGTGCCAGCAGCGCCAGGGTTTGGGACAGCTTATCCACAGATACGCAGTATTTT; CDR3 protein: CASSARVWDSLSTDTQYF
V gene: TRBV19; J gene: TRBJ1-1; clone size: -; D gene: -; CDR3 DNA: TGTGCCAGTAGCCGTAGGGGGAAGGTGGCTGAAGCTTTCTTT; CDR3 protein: CASSRRGKVAEAFF
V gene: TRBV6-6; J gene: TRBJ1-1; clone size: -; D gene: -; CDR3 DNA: TGTGCCAGCAGTCCACAGGGTAGTGCTTTCTTT; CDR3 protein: CASSPQGSAFF
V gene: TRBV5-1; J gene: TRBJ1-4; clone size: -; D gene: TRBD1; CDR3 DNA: TGCGCCAGCAGCGGAAGGGGGCTAGGGACTAATGAAAAACTGTTTTTT; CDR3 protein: CASSGRGLGTNEKLFF
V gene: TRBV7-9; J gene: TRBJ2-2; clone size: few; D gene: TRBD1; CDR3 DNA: TGTGCCAGCAGCTTACACGGGACAGGGAAACGCGGGGAGCTGTTTTTT; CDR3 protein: CASSLHGTGKRGELFF
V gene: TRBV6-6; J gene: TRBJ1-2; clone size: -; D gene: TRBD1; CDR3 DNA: TGTGCCAGCAGTTTTGGACAGGCCTACACCTTC; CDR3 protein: CASSFGQAYTF
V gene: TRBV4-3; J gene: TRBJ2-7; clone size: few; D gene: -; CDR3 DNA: TGCGCCAGCAGCCCCGGGTATGGAGGCCTCTACGAGCAGTACTTC; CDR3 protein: CASSPGYGGLYEQYF
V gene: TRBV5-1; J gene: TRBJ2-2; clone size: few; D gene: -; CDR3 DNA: TGCGCCAGCAGCTTTGGGTCTAGCTCGTCCGGGGAGCTGTTTTTT; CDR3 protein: CASSFGSSSSGELFF
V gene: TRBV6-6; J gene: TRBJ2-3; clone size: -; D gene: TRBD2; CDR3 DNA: TGTGCCAGCACCAACGGGGGGATCACAGATACGCAGTATTTT; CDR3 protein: CASTNGGITDTQYF
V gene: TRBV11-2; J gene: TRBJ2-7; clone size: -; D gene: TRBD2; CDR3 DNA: TGTGCCAGCAGCTGGGGCGCGGGAGGGCCTTACGAGCAGTACTTC; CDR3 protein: CASSWGAGGPYEQYF
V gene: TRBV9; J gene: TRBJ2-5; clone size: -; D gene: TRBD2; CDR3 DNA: TGTGCCAGCAGCCAAGCCCGGACTAGCGGGAGAGAAACCCAGTACTTC; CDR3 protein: CASSQARTSGRETQYF
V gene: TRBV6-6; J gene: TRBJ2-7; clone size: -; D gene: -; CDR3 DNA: TGTGCCAGCAGTCTGGACTCGACCGGCGAGCAGTACTTC; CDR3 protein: CASSLDSTGEQYF
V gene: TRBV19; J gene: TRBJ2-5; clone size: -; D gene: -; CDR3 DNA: TGTGCCAGTAGCCTGATCCCCGGCGGGGAGACCCAGTACTTC; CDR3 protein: CASSLIPGGETQYF
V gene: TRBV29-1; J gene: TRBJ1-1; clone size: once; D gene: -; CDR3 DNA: TGCAGTGGTTTGCGGGCGGGGTACTCTGAAGCTTTCTTT; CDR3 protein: CSGLRAGYSEAFF
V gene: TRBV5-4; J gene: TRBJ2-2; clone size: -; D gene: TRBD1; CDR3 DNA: TGTGCCAGCGGAGGACAGGGAAACACCGGGGAGCTGTTTTTT; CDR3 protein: CASGGQGNTGELFF
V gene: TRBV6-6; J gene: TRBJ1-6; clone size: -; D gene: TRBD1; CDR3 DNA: TGTGCCAGCAGCCGGGACAGGGTACGGGATTCACCCCTCCACTTT; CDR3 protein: CASSRDRVRDSPLHF
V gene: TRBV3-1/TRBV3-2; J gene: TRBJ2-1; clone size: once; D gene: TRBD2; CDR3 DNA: TGTGCCAGCAGCCGTTTAGCGGGAGCCACATACAATGAGCAGTTCTTC; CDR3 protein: CASSRLAGATYNEQFF
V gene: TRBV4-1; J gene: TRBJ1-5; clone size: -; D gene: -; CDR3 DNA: TGCGCCAGCAGCCAATCGGTCGGGGATAGGGCAAGAAATCAGCCCCAGCATTTT; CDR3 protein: CASSQSVGDRARNQPQHF
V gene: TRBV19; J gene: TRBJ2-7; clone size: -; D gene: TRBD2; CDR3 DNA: TGTGCCAGTAGTAGGTCGGGACTATCCTACGAGCAGTACTTC; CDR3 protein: CASSRSGLSYEQYF
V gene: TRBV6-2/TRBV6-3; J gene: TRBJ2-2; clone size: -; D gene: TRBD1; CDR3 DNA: TGTGCCAGCAGTTACCTCGGGACAGGGTCCGGGGAGCTGTTTTTT; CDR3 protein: CASSYLGTGSGELFF
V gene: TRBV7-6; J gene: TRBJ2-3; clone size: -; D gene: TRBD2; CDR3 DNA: TGTGCCAGCAGCTTACTCGGGACTAGCGGTGGAGATACGCAGTATTTT; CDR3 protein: CASSLLGTSGGDTQYF
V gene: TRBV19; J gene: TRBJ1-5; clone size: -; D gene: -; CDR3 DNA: TGTGCCAGTAGTTTGGGGAGTCCCTATGGCAATCAGCCCCAGCATTTT; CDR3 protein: CASSLGSPYGNQPQHF
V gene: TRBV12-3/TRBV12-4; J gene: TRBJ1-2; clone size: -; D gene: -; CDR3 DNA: TGTGCCAGCAGTTTAGAGCGGGAGATCGGCTACACCTTC; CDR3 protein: CASSLEREIGYTF
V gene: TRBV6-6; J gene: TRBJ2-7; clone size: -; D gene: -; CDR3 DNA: TGTGCCAGCAGAGACTCGCTTAGCTCCTACGAGCAGTACTTC; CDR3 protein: CASRDSLSSYEQYF
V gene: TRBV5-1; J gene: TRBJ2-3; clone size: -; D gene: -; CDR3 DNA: TGCGCCAGCACCTCCCCATGGCGCACAGATACGCAGTATTTT; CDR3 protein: CASTSPWRTDTQYF
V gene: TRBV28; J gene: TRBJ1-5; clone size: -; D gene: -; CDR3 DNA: TGTGCCAGCAGTTCCCGGGGGAGAACCAATCAGCCCCAGCATTTT; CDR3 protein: CASSSRGRTNQPQHF
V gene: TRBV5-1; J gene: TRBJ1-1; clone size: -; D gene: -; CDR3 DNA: TGCGCCAGCAGCTTGGATGGCAGGATTAACACTGAAGCTTTCTTT; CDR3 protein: CASSLDGRINTEAFF
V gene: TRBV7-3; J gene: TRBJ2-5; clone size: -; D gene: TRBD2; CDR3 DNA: TGTGCCAGCAGCCTTAGCGGGCTGGAGACCCAGTACTTC; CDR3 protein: CASSLSGLETQYF
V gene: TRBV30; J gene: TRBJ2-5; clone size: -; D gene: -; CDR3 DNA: TGTGCCTGGAGTGTGCGCGGGGAGACCCAGTACTTC; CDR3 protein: CAWSVRGETQYF
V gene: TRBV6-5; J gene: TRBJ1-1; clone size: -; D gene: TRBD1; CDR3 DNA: TGTGCCAGCATTACGGACAGGACCGGCACTGAAGCTTTCTTT; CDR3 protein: CASITDRTGTEAFF
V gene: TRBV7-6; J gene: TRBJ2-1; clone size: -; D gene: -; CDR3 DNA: TGTGCCAGCAGCTTAGGCCGGCAGGGCAATGAGCAGTTCTTC; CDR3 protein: CASSLGRQGNEQFF
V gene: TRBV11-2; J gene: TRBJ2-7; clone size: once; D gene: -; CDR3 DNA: TGTGCCAGCAGCTTAGCCCTAGCGCGGTACGAGCAGTACTTC; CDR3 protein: CASSLALARYEQYF
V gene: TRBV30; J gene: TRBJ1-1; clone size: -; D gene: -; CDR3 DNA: TGTGCCTGGAGCCCTGCGGGATCCCGAGCTTTCTTT; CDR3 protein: CAWSPAGSRAFF
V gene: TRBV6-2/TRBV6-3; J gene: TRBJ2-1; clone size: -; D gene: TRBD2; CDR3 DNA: TGTGCCAGCAGTTACTCGACCGGGACTAGCGGGAGGGCCTTTTTAAATGAGCAGTTCTTC; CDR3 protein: CASSYSTGTSGRAFLNEQFF
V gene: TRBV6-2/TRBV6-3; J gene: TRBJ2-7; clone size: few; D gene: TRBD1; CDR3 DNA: TGTGCCAGCAGTTACTCGGGACAGGGGCGCGAGCAGTACTTC; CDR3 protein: CASSYSGQGREQYF
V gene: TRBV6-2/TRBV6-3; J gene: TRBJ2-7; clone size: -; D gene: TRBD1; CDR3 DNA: TGTGCCAGCAGTTACTCTACAGGGGGCTCCTACGAGCAGTACTTC; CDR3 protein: CASSYSTGGSYEQYF
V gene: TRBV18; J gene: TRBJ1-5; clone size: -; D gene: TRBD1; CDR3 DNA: TGTGCCAGCTCAATAACAGGGGGCAATCAGCCCCAGCATTTT; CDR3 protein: CASSITGGNQPQHF
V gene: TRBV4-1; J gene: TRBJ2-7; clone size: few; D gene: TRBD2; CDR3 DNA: TGCGCCAGCAGCCTCGGCGGGAGGAATCCCTACGAGCAGTACTTC; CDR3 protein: CASSLGGRNPYEQYF
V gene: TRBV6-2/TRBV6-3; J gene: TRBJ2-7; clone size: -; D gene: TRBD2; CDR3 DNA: TGTGCCAGCAGTTACTCGCTCCTGACTAGCGGGAGATCCTACGAGCAGTACTTC; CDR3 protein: CASSYSLLTSGRSYEQYF
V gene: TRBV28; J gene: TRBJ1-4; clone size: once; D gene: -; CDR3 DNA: TGTGCCAGCAATAGACAGATAACTAATGAAAAACTGTTTTTT; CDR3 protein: CASNRQITNEKLFF
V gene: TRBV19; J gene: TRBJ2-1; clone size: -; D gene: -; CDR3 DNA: TGTGCCAGTAGTCGCACCAGCGGGCTAGTGAGTGAGCAGTTCTTC; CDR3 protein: CASSRTSGLVSEQFF